The clone carrying this TCR beta chain was detected a few times. Its specificity is unknown. The sample originates from a study of T cells after yellow fever vaccination. Overall study: Fractions with few cells were prepared using SMART-Seq v4 Ultra Low Input. General study points: The CD4 and CD8 compartments had a small share of their clonotypes in common.

Production of TCR cDNA was by 5'RACE template switching, which also added a universal primer site and UMIs. TCRdb independently ran MiXCR on the 5' RACE reads; one entry per CDR3 protein. The data show some 350,000 distinct CDR3 sequences, approximately 4% seen once. The CDR3 runs 14 residues. The V gene's germline CDR1 is SNHLY and CDR2 FYNNEI. Deletions cut 4 bases from V and 2 bases from J, with 10 bases between. The sequence was obtained from a man between 18 and 35 years old who received the YFV17D yellow fever vaccine. The chain employs TRBV2 and TRBJ2-3; D gene ambiguous. Source: PBMCs, taken 5 days after the yellow fever booster vaccination. CDR3: CASSVRAATDTQYF. The CDR3 DNA follows: TGTGCCAGCAGTGTCCGGGCCGCCACAGATACGCAGTATTTT.